This is a list of T cell receptor beta chains from one sample in a study of blood T cells in healthy people across ages. TCRdb re-called the 5' RACE reads with MiXCR, one entry per CDR3 protein. The sample includes around 2 million distinct CDR3 sequences, about 39% seen only once; the top ten take under 25%. The sequencing sample was made of blood. The receptor set was obtained from a human donor in good health. Each CDR3 is given with its conserved first and last residue. The order of the fields is clone size, D gene, V gene, J gene, CDR3 DNA, CDR3 protein. The D gene is left open where the match is weak. Size is omitted from some rows. Given values are once, few, many or a class for expanded clones.

clone size: .; D gene: .; V gene: TRBV11-3; J gene: TRBJ1-2; CDR3 DNA: TGTGCCAGCAGCCATACATCGTTAGGTAACCACTATGGCTACACCTTC; CDR3 protein: CASSHTSLGNHYGYTF
clone size: .; D gene: TRBD1; V gene: TRBV18; J gene: TRBJ2-7; CDR3 DNA: TGTGCCAGCTCACCCGGGTGGGGACAGAACTCCTACGAGCAGTACTTC; CDR3 protein: CASSPGWGQNSYEQYF
clone size: .; D gene: .; V gene: TRBV20-1; J gene: TRBJ1-5; CDR3 DNA: TGCAGTGCCGCGAGGGGAAACAATCAGCCCCAGCATTTT; CDR3 protein: CSAARGNNQPQHF
clone size: .; D gene: TRBD2; V gene: TRBV29-1; J gene: TRBJ2-5; CDR3 DNA: TGCAGCGTTGCGACTAGCGGGCACCAAGGGACCCAGTACTTC; CDR3 protein: CSVATSGHQGTQYF
clone size: .; D gene: .; V gene: TRBV29-1; J gene: TRBJ1-1; CDR3 DNA: TGCAGCGTCGAATTTCGCAGCATGAACACTGAAGCTTTCTTT; CDR3 protein: CSVEFRSMNTEAFF
clone size: few; D gene: TRBD2; V gene: TRBV7-2; J gene: TRBJ2-7; CDR3 DNA: TGTGCCAGCAGCTTAGCGGGTAGTCTAGCGGGGGGGCGGTCCTACGAGCAGTACTTC; CDR3 protein: CASSLAGSLAGGRSYEQYF
clone size: .; D gene: .; V gene: TRBV13; J gene: TRBJ1-2; CDR3 DNA: TGTGCCAGCAGCCCGCCGGAGGGGATACTCTATGGCTACACCTTC; CDR3 protein: CASSPPEGILYGYTF
clone size: .; D gene: .; V gene: TRBV6-2/TRBV6-3; J gene: TRBJ1-5; CDR3 DNA: TGTGTCGGCACCTCGAGGACATATAATCAGCCCCAGCATTTT; CDR3 protein: CVGTSRTYNQPQHF
clone size: .; D gene: .; V gene: TRBV2; J gene: TRBJ1-2; CDR3 DNA: TGTGCCAGCACATTTAACTTCTATGGCTACACCTTC; CDR3 protein: CASTFNFYGYTF
clone size: few; D gene: .; V gene: TRBV10-3; J gene: TRBJ2-1; CDR3 DNA: TGTGCCATCACCCCAGGCGAGCGCTCCTACAATGAGCAGTTCTTC; CDR3 protein: CAITPGERSYNEQFF
clone size: .; D gene: TRBD2; V gene: TRBV12-3/TRBV12-4; J gene: TRBJ2-7; CDR3 DNA: TGTGCCAGCAGTTTTACCCCCCTTGGACTAGCGAACGAGCAGTACTTC; CDR3 protein: CASSFTPLGLANEQYF
clone size: few; D gene: .; V gene: TRBV7-3; J gene: TRBJ2-5; CDR3 DNA: TGTGCCAGCAGCTTAAAGGCAGGGACACAAGAGACCCAGTACTTC; CDR3 protein: CASSLKAGTQETQYF
clone size: .; D gene: TRBD2; V gene: TRBV20-1; J gene: TRBJ2-7; CDR3 DNA: TGCAGTGCTCTAACTAGCGGGAGGTCCTACGAGCAGTACTTC; CDR3 protein: CSALTSGRSYEQYF
clone size: many; D gene: .; V gene: TRBV20-1; J gene: TRBJ2-7; CDR3 DNA: TGCAGTGCTAGGTTCGTCTACGAGCAGTACTTC; CDR3 protein: CSARFVYEQYF
clone size: .; D gene: .; V gene: TRBV7-9; J gene: TRBJ2-3; CDR3 DNA: TGTGCCAGCAGCTTAGCGAAGGGAACAGATACGCAGTATTTT; CDR3 protein: CASSLAKGTDTQYF
clone size: few; D gene: TRBD2; V gene: TRBV7-2; J gene: TRBJ2-7; CDR3 DNA: TGTGCCAGCAGCTTAGCGAGAATAGCGGGGGTTACCTACGAGCAGTACTTC; CDR3 protein: CASSLARIAGVTYEQYF